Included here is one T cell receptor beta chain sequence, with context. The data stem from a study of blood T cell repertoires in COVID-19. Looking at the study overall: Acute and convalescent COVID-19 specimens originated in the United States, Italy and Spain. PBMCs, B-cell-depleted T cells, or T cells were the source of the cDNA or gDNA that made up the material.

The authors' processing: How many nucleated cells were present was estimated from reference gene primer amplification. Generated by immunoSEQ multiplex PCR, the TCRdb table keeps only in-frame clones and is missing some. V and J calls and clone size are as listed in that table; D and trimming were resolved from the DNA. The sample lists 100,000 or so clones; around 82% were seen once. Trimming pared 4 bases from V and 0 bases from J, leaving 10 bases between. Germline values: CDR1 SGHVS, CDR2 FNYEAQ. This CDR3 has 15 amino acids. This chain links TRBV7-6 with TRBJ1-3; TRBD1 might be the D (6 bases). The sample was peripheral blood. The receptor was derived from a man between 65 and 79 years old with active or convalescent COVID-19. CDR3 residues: CASSSMTGSGNTIYF. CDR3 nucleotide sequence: TGTGCCAGCAGCTCGATGACAGGCTCTGGAAACACCATATATTTT.